The source of this T cell receptor beta chain is a study of blood T cell repertoires in COVID-19. Study information: Sites across the United States, Italy and Spain contributed samples from acute and convalescent COVID-19.

The CDR3 consists of 16 residues. V gave up 3 bases and J gave up 7 bases; unmatched junction bases: 8. Germline assignment: CDR1 SGHNT and CDR2 YYREEE (reference sequence). Data came from immunoSEQ multiplex PCR; TCRdb stores just in-frame clones and leaves some out. The sample consists of roughly 310,000 clones, more than 75% of them appearing once. Those enrolled, adults aged about 18 to 89 years, came from about two dozen US areas. The study counted Cohort 3 donors as recovered given two negative PCRs, clearance, or symptom resolution. The J gene is TRBJ2-2, the V gene TRBV5-4; 11 bases fit TRBD2. The clonotype comes from a man in his sixties who had recovered from COVID-19. The specimen was PBMCs or T cells enriched from blood (not recorded which). CDR3 region: CASSSISGGAIGELFF. CDR3 DNA sequence: TGTGCCAGCAGCTCTATTAGCGGGGGGGCGATCGGGGAGCTGTTTTTT.